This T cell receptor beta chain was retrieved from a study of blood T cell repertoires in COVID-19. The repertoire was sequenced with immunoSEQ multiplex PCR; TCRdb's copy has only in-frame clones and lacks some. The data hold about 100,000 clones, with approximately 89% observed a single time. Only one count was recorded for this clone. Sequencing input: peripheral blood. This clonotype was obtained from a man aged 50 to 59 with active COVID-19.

The CDR3 loop reads CASSPTGNALEKLFF. Written as DNA, the CDR3 is TGTGCCAGCAGTCCGACGGGTAACGCATTAGAAAAACTGTTTTTT. The chain has TRBV2 and TRBJ1-4; unclear D gene. This CDR3 region has 15 residues. Germline loops: CDR1 SNHLY, CDR2 FYNNEI. The V end was cut by 5 bases, the J end by 8 bases, with 18 bases between. Together with reference TRBV2 and TRBJ1-4, the CDR3 gives the full variable domain: EPEVTQTPSHQVTQMGQEVILRCVPISNHLYFYWYRQILGQKVEFLVSFYNNEISEKSEIFDDQFSVERPDGSNFTLKIRSTKLEDSAMYFCASSPTGNALEKLFFGSGTQLSVL.